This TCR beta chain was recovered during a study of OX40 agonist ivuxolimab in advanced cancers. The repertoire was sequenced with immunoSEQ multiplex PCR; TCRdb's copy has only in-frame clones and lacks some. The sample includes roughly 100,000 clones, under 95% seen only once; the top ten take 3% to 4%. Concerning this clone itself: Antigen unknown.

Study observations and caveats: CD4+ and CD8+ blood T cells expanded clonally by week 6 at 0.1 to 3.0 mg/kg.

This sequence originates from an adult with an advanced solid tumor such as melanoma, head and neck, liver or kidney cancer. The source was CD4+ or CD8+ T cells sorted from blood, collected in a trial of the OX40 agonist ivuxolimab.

The CDR3 is CASSPRVSLGNYGYTF. CDR3 coding DNA: TGCGCCAGCAGCCCTCGAGTATCCCTCGGTAACTATGGCTACACCTTC. V is TRBV4-3 and J is TRBJ1-2; the D is unclear. This CDR3 spans 16 amino acids. Germline-derived CDR1 and CDR2 are LGHNA and YSLEER. V gave up 4 bases and J gave up 1 base, with 16 bases separating them.